This T cell receptor beta chain was identified in a study of cytomegalovirus exposure and HLA in healthy donors. PCR was performed using 60 Vbeta and 13 Jbeta primers. TCRdb's copy holds only in-frame clones and misses some; the assay was immunoSEQ multiplex PCR. Among approximately 120,000 clones listed, around 75% were seen once. This clonotype was obtained from a woman aged 45-65 years in good health and CMV-seropositive. Sequenced sample: PBMCs.

This CDR3 is CASSEQGVGETQYF. CDR3 bases: TGTGCCAGCAGTGAACAGGGGGTGGGGGAGACCCAGTACTTC. The J gene is TRBJ2-5, the V gene TRBV2; TRBD1 matches 7 bases. The CDR3 is made up of 14 amino acids. The junction had 5 bases not matched to a gene; V was cut back by 2 bases and J by 5 bases. Germline V gene lookup returns CDR1 SNHLY and CDR2 FYNNEI.